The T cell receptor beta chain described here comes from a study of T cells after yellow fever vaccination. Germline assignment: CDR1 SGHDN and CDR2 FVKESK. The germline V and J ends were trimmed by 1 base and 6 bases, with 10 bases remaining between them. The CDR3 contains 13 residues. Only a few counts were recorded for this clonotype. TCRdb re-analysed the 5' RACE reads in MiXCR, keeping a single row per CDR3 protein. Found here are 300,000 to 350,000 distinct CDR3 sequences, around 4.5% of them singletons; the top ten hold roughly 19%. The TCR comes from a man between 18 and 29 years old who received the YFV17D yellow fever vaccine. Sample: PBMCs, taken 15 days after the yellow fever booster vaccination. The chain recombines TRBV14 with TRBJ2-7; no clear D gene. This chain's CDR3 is CASSQVDRSEQYV. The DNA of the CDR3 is TGTGCCAGCAGCCAAGTGGATCGAAGCGAGCAGTACGTC.